The TCR beta chain under discussion was sequenced for a study of blood T cell repertoires in COVID-19. Study in general: COVID-19 samples, acute and convalescent, were from the United States, Italy and Spain. PBMCs, B-cell-depleted T cells, or T cells provided the cDNA or gDNA that made up the material.

The J segment lost 2 bases and the V segment lost 4 bases, leaving 10 bases of the junction unmatched. Germline V CDR1 and CDR2: MRHNA, SNTAGT. This CDR3 contains 17 residues. Generated by immunoSEQ multiplex PCR, the TCRdb table keeps only in-frame clones and is missing some. The profile shows over 90,000 clones, 87% of them singletons. The genes are TRBV6-4 and TRBJ2-2; the match to TRBD2 covers 7 bases. The source of this sequence is a man aged 50 to 59 in a cohort sampled during active COVID-19. Sequenced input: peripheral blood. DNA of the CDR3: TGTGCCAGCAGTGCCCTCGCCGGGACTACCAACACCGGGGAGCTGTTTTTT. Protein sequence: CASSALAGTTNTGELFF.